Listed below are T cell receptor beta chains from one sample, sequenced in a study of blood T cell repertoires in COVID-19. The data were produced by immunoSEQ multiplex PCR, yet TCRdb's version contains in-frame clones alone and is incomplete. The profile shows fewer than 300,000 clones, under 90% of them singletons. Specimen: peripheral blood. The receptors come from a man in his fifties or sixties with COVID-19, enrolled during active disease. Both conserved end residues are part of each CDR3. Each record gives: D gene, V gene, clone size, J gene, CDR3 DNA, CDR3 protein. D genes are given only for firm matches. Clone size appears in some rows only: once, few, many, or a class for an expanded clone.

>TRBD2|TRBV3-1/TRBV3-2|NA|TRBJ2-1
TGTGCCAGCAGCCAGGGACTAGCGGTTCGCAATGAGCAGTTCTTC
CASSQGLAVRNEQFF
>TRBD2|TRBV7-6|few|TRBJ2-2
TGTGCCAGCAGCCCAGGACTAGCGGCGAACACCGGGGAGCTGTTTTTT
CASSPGLAANTGELFF
>NA|TRBV7-9|NA|TRBJ1-1
TGTGCCAGCACCCATTTAACAGAGAACACTGAAGCTTTCTTT
CASTHLTENTEAFF
>NA|TRBV4-1|NA|TRBJ1-6
TGCGCCAGCAGCCAAGAACGGTCACCCCTCCACTTT
CASSQERSPLHF
>TRBD2|TRBV5-4|few|TRBJ2-3
TGTGCCAGCAGCCACGGGGGGGCCTGGTCAGATACGCAGTATTTT
CASSHGGAWSDTQYF
>NA|TRBV6-5|NA|TRBJ2-7
TGTGCCAGCACCTTAAACTCCTACGAGCAGTACTTC
CASTLNSYEQYF
>NA|TRBV29-1|NA|TRBJ2-7
TGCAGCGTCGGGGGGGCGGGACAGGGATCCTCCGAGCAGTACTTC
CSVGGAGQGSSEQYF
>NA|TRBV25-1|NA|TRBJ1-1
TGTGCCAGCAGTGACCAGAGGCGAGCTTTCTTT
CASSDQRRAFF
>TRBD1|TRBV27|once|TRBJ2-1
TGTGCCAGCAGGAGCACAGGGGGCTCCTACAATGAGCAGTTCTTC
CASRSTGGSYNEQFF
>TRBD1|TRBV11-2|few|TRBJ1-2
TGTGCCAGCAGCTCAAGAGGGACAGGGCTAGGGGATGGCTACACCTTC
CASSSRGTGLGDGYTF
>NA|TRBV9|once|TRBJ2-3
TGTGCCAGCAGCGTAGCGGGTAAAGATACGCAGTATTTT
CASSVAGKDTQYF
>TRBD1|TRBV2|NA|TRBJ1-4
TGTGCCAGCAGTGACCGGGACAGGGGCCATGAAAAACTGTTTTTT
CASSDRDRGHEKLFF
>NA|TRBV28|once|TRBJ1-5
TGTGCCAGCAGCGACGCGGGGTACACTCAGCCCCAGCATTTT
CASSDAGYTQPQHF
>TRBD1|TRBV19|NA|TRBJ2-3
TGTGCCAGTAGCTCCATCGGACAGGGCCTGAGTACGCAGTATTTT
CASSSIGQGLSTQYF
>NA|TRBV10-3|NA|TRBJ1-5
TGTGCCATCAGTGAGGAGCCGATTAATCAGCCCCAGCATTTT
CAISEEPINQPQHF
>NA|TRBV5-1|few|TRBJ2-7
TGCGCCAGCAGCTTGGAGGACAGCCCATACTACGAGCAGTACTTC
CASSLEDSPYYEQYF
>NA|TRBV6-2/TRBV6-3|NA|TRBJ2-7
TGTGCCAGCAGTTACTCGGGGACTCGCTACGAGCAGTACTTC
CASSYSGTRYEQYF
>TRBD1|TRBV28|NA|TRBJ1-1
TGTGCCAGCAGGACAGGGGGCACTGAAGCTTTCTTT
CASRTGGTEAFF
>NA|TRBV28|NA|TRBJ2-7
TGTGCCAGCAGTTTGACTGGGGGGAACTACGAGCAGTACTTC
CASSLTGGNYEQYF
>NA|TRBV30|NA|TRBJ2-2
TGTGCCTGGTTTATGGGGGGCACCGGGGAGCTGTTTTTT
CAWFMGGTGELFF
>TRBD1|TRBV19|NA|TRBJ1-5
TGTGCCAGTAGTATTGGTTGGTACAGGGGGCTCGCAACACGACAGCCCCAGCATTTT
CASSIGWYRGLATRQPQHF
>NA|TRBV5-1|NA|TRBJ2-4
TGCGCCAGCAGCCCTTTCCAGGGATCCCGGAACATTCAGTACTTC
CASSPFQGSRNIQYF
>TRBD1|TRBV7-9|NA|TRBJ1-2
TGTGCCAGCAGCCAACAGGGGGCCGGCTATGGCTACACCTTC
CASSQQGAGYGYTF
>TRBD2|TRBV7-6|NA|TRBJ2-5
TGTGCCAGCAGCTTAGTACTAGCGGGGGAGGCGGAGACCCAGTACTTC
CASSLVLAGEAETQYF
>TRBD2|TRBV4-3|NA|TRBJ2-7
TGCGCCAGCAGACGGGGACTAGCGGACTCAGAGCAGTACTTC
CASRRGLADSEQYF
>TRBD1|TRBV11-2|NA|TRBJ2-7
TGTGCCAGCAGCTTGACCGCGGGACAGGCCTCCTACGAGCAGTACTTC
CASSLTAGQASYEQYF
>NA|TRBV4-3|NA|TRBJ2-1
TGCGCCAGCAGCCAAGACGCCGGGAATGAGCAGTTCTTC
CASSQDAGNEQFF